The source of this T cell receptor beta chain is a study of a mutant IDH1 vaccine in newly diagnosed glioma. Looking at the study overall: Treated patients had a mean age of around 39 years and a sex split that was around 62% male and 37.5% female.

Measured with immunoSEQ multiplex PCR; TCRdb has only the in-frame clones, and not every one. The sample yields tens of thousands of clones, 85% to 95% seen once. Concerning this clone: Its antigen is still unknown.

Time point given: week 23, last vaccination. A 20-mer mutant IDH1 peptide at 300 ug was injected subcutaneously with topical imiquimod. This CDR3 spans 17 amino acids. Trimming removed 1 base from V and 0 bases from J, with 13 bases in between. Germline CDR1 is LNHDA and CDR2 is SQIVND (reference sequence). The rearrangement links TRBV19 to TRBJ1-5, with unresolved D. This specimen was PBMCs, taken from a glioma patient whose treatment included an IDH1 peptide vaccine. The source is a man aged 45-65 years with glioma. The CDR3 is CASSIGAARLSNQPQHF. Here the CDR3 DNA reads TGTGCCAGTAGTATAGGGGCAGCCCGACTTAGCAATCAGCCCCAGCATTTT.